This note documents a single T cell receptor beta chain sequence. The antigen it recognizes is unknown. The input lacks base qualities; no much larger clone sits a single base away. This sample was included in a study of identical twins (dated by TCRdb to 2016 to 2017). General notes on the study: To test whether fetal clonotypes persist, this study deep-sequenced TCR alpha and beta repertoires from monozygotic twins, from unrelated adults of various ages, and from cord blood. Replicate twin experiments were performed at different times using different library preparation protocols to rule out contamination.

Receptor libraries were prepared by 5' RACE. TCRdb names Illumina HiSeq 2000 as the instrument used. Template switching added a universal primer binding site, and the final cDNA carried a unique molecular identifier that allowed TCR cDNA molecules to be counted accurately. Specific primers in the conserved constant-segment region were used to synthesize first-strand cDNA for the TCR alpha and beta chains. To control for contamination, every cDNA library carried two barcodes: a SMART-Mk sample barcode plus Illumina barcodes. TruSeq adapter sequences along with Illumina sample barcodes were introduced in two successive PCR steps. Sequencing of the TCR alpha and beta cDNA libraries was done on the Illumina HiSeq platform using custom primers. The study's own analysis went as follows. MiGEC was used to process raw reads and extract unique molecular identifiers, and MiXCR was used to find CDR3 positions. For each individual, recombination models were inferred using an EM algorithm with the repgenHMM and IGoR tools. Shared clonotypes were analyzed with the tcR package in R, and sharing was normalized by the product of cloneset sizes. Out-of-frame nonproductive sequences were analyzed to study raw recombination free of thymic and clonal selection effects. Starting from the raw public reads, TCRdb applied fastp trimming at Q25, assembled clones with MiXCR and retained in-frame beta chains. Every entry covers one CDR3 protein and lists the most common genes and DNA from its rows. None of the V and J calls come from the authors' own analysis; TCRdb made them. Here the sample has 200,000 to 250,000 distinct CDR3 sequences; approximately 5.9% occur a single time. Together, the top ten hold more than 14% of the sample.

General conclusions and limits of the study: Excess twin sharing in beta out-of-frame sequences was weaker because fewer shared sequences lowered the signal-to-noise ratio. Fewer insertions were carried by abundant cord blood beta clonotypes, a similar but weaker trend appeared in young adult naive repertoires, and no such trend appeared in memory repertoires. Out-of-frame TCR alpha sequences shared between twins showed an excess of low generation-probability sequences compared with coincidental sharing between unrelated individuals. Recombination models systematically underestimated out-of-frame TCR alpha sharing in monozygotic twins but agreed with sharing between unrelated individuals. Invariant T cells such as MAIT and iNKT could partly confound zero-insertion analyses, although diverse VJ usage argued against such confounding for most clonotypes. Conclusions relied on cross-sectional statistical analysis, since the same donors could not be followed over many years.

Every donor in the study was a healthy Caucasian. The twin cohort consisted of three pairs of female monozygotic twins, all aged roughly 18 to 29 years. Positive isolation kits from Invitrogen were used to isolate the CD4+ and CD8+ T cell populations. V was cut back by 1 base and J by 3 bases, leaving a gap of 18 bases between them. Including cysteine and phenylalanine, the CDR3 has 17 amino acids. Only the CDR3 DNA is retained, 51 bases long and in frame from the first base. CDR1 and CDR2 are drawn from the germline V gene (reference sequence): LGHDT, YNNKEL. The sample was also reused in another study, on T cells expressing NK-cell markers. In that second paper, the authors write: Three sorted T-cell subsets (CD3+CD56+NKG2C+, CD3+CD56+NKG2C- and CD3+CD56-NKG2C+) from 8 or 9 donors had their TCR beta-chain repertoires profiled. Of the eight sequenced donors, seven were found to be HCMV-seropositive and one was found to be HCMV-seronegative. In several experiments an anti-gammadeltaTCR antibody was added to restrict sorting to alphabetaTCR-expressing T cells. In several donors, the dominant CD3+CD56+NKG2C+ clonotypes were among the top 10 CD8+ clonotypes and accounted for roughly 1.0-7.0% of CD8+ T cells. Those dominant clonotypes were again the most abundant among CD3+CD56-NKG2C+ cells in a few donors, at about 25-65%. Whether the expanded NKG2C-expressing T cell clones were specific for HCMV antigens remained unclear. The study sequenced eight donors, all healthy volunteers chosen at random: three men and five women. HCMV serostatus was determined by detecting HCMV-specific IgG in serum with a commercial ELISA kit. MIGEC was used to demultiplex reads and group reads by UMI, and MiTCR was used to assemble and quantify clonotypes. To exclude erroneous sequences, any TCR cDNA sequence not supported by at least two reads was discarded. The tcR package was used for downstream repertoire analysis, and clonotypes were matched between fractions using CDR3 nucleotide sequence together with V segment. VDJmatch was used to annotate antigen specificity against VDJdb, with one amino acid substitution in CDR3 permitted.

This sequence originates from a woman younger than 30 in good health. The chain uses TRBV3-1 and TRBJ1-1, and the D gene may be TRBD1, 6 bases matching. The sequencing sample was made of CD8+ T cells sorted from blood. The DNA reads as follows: TGTGCCAGCAGCCAAGCCGCTGGGGGCAGGGGATACACTGAAGCTTTCTTT. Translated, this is CASSQAAGGRGYTEAFF.